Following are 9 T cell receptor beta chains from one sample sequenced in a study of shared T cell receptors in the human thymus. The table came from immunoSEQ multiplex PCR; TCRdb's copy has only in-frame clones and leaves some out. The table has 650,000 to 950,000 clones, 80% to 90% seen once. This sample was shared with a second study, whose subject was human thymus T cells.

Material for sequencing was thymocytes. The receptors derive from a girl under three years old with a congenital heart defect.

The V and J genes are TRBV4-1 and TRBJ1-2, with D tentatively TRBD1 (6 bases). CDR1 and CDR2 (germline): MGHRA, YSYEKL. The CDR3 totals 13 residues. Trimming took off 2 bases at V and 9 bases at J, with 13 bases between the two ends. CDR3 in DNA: TGCGCCAGCAGCCAAAGCGCGCAGGGGTGCTACACCTTC. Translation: CASSQSAQGCYTF.

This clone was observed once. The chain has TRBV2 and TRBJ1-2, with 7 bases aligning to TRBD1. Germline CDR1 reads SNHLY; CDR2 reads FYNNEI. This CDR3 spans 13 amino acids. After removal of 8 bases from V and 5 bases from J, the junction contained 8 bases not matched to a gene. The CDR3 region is CASFPGQSYGYTF. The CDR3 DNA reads TGTGCCAGCTTTCCGGGACAGTCATATGGCTACACCTTC.

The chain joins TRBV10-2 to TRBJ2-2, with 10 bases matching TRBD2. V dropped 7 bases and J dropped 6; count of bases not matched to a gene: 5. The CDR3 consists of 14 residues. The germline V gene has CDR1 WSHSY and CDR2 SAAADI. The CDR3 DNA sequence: TGCGCCAGCAAACGGACTAGCGGCTCCGGGGAGCTGTTTTTT. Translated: CASKRTSGSGELFF.

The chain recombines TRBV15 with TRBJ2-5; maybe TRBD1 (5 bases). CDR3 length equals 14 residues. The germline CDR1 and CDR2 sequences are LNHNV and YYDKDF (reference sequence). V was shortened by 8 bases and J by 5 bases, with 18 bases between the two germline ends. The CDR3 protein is CATSRVDDFETQYF. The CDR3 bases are TGTGCCACCTCCAGGGTAGACGATTTTGAGACCCAGTACTTC.

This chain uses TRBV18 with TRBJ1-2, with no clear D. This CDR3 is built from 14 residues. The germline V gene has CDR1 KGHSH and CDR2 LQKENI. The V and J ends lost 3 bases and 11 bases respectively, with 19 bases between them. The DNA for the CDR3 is TGTGCCAGCTCACCCAGCGATCCTAAGCTGGTATACACCTTC. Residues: CASSPSDPKLVYTF.

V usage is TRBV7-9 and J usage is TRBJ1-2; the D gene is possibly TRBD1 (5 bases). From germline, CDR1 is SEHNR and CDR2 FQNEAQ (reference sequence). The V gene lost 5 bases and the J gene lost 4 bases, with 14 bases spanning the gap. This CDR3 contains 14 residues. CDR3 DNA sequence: TGTGCCAGCAGCGTACCAGGGTCCTCCTATGGCTACACCTTC. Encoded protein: CASSVPGSSYGYTF.

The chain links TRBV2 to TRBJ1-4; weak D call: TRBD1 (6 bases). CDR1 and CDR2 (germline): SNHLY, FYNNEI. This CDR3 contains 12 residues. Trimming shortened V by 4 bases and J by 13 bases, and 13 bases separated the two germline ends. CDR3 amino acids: CASSAGQNALFF. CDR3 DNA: TGTGCCAGCAGTGCCGGACAGAACGCACTGTTTTTT.

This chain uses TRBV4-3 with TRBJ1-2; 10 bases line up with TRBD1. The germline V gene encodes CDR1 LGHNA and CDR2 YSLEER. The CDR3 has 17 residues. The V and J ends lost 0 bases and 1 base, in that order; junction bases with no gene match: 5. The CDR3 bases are TGCGCCAGCAGCCAAGAGGGGACAGGGGACCATAACTATGGCTACACCTTC. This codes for CASSQEGTGDHNYGYTF.

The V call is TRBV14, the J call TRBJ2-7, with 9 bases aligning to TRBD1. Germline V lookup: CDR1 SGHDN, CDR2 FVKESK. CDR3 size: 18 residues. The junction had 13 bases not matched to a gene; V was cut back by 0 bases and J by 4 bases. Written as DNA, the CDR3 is TGTGCCAGCAGCCAAGATCGGTCCACAGGGGGCTTTGGGTACGAGCAGTACTTC. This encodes CASSQDRSTGGFGYEQYF.